This T cell receptor (beta chain) comes out of a study of yellow fever vaccine responses in identical twins (dated by TCRdb to 2017 to 2018). A note on the overall study: The study precisely tracked vaccine-responding T cell clones in identical twins. The full study reports these points: The T cell response to vaccination in identical twins was reported by the authors to appear partly convergent and partly personalized.

This clonotype is identified as large (0.1 to 1%). Its cognate antigen has yet to be identified. Per-nucleotide qualities are absent, and no much larger clonotype sits a single base away. Library preparation employed RT-PCR. The sequencer listed for this sample is Illumina HiSeq 2500. Using fastp at Q25 and MiXCR, TCRdb reprocessed the public reads and kept productive beta chains. Rows are unified per CDR3 protein, each entry keeping the most common DNA and genes. For this sample there are some 2,500 distinct CDR3 sequences; 8% to 10% appear just once. The ten largest clones capture 4.5% to 5.5% of the sample. The TCR originated in a woman in her late teens or twenties who received the yellow fever vaccine. Donor details come from another sample of the same person, matched by shared clones. Source: T cells from blood (PBMCs), unsorted or a sorted subset (not recorded which), taken about 2 years after vaccination.

The DNA sequence follows: TGCGCCAGCAGTGATCGGGGACAGGAGACCCAGTACTTC. Its translation is CASSDRGQETQYF. Here the chain combines TRBV10-1 and TRBJ2-5, with 7 bases matching TRBD1. Based on the germline V gene (reference sequence), the CDR1 and CDR2 sequences are WNHNN and SYGVQD. Including the terminal cysteine and phenylalanine, the CDR3 comprises 13 residues. CDR3 DNA is the only sequence kept; it has 39 bases, read in frame from the first base. V loses 3 bases at its end and J loses 5 bases; junction bases beyond the gene matches: 3.